This TCR beta chain was captured by sequencing in a study of beta chain features in type 1 diabetes. At the level of the study: Examined across all samples were 90 million to 130 million sorted cells.

A few counts support this clone. What it binds is not known. Expressed TCRB transcripts got sequenced, as all isolated RNA was reverse transcribed. There were approximately 3.5 million reads on average in the naive, central memory and regulatory T cell samples. Sequencing used immunoSEQ multiplex PCR; TCRdb keeps in-frame clones, though not all of them. The profile shows around 200,000 clones, around 13% of them singletons. Between the trimmed V and J ends, which lost 5 bases and 3 bases, there was a span of 16 bases. Germline loops: CDR1 MGHDK, CDR2 SYGVNS. The CDR3 has 15 amino acids. The study, taken as a whole, reports: In the patient group, naive, central memory and Treg TCRB repertoires seemed more alike than in the healthy donor group. For type 1 diabetes patients, VDJ junctions showed fewer insertions and more deletions.

The source is a young woman in good health. The chain links TRBV25-1 to TRBJ2-5, with D possibly matching TRBD1 (5 bases). Sample: central memory CD4+ T cells from blood. The CDR3 DNA is TGTGCCAGCAGTATTCAAAGGCAGGGTGAAGAGACCCAGTACTTC. It translates to CASSIQRQGEETQYF. Filled out from reference TRBV25-1 and TRBJ2-5, the complete variable domain reads EADIYQTPRYLVIGTGKKITLECSQTMGHDKMYWYQQDPGMELHLIHYSYGVNSTEKGDLSSESTVSRIRTEHFPLTLESARPSHTSQYLCASSIQRQGEETQYFGPGTRLLVL.